A single sample gave rise to the 17 T cell receptor beta chains below, sequenced in a study of identical twins. TCRdb analysed the 5' RACE reads with MiXCR anew, one entry per CDR3 protein. The sample has 200,000 to 250,000 distinct CDR3 sequences, roughly 13% seen once. These data were also reused for a study on yellow fever vaccine responses in identical twins.

The sequenced material came from memory (CD45RO+) T cells sorted from blood. The receptor source for this set is a woman in her late teens or twenties in good health.

A remark on this clonotype: One end of the junction is discordant with germline, which a read error may explain. This rearrangement joins TRBV28 to TRBJ2-3; D is possibly TRBD1 (6 bases). In germline, CDR1 is MDHEN, CDR2 SYDVKM. The CDR3 has 14 amino acids. The CDR3 bases are TGTGCCAGCAGCCGGGACAAGTACACAGATGCGCAGTATTTT. This sequence encodes CASSRDKYTDAQYF.

The chain carries TRBV7-3 and TRBJ2-7, with D unresolved. Germline CDR1 reads SGHTA; CDR2 reads FQGTGA. The CDR3 totals 15 residues. With 4 bases removed from V and 4 bases from J, the gap between germline ends came to 17 bases. The CDR3: CASSSSNEVFYEQYF. CDR3 coding DNA: TGTGCCAGCAGCTCCTCCAACGAAGTGTTTTACGAGCAGTACTTC.

This clonotype was seen ten or more times. The V and J genes are TRBV12-3 or TRBV12-4 and TRBJ2-3; D ambiguous. Between the trimmed V and J ends, which lost 6 bases and 4 bases, there was a span of 14 bases. The CDR3 covers 14 residues. CDR3 region: CASRVAKVPDTQYF. The DNA of the CDR3 is TGTGCCAGCAGGGTGGCAAAGGTCCCAGATACGCAGTATTTT.

This chain links TRBV5-5 with TRBJ2-3; 7 bases are shared with TRBD2. After removal of 5 bases from V and 2 bases from J, the junction contained 5 bases not matched to a gene. The CDR3 sequence is 14 residues long. In germline, CDR1 is SGHKS, CDR2 YYEKEE (reference sequence). The CDR3: CASRERDPTDTQYF. The CDR3 region has the DNA TGTGCCAGCAGAGAGCGGGACCCCACAGATACGCAGTATTTT. Drawing the rest from reference TRBV5-5 and TRBJ2-3, the complete variable domain is DAGVTQSPTHLIKTRGQQVTLRCSPISGHKSVSWYQQVLGQGPQFIFQYYEKEERGRGNFPDRFSARQFPNYSSELNVNALLLGDSALYLCASRERDPTDTQYFGPGTRLTVL.

This clonotype was recorded many times. V is TRBV29-1 and J is TRBJ2-4; TRBD1 matches at 9 bases. The CDR3 is made up of 14 amino acids. CDR1 and CDR2 (germline): SQVTM, ANQGSEA. J was trimmed by 9 bases and V by 6 bases; bases with no gene match: 12. The CDR3 sequence is CSVTYGTGLTIQYF. The DNA of the CDR3 is TGCAGCGTCACATACGGGACAGGGTTGACCATTCAGTACTTC.

This clonotype was detected ten times or more. V is TRBV12-3 or TRBV12-4 and J is TRBJ2-2; 8 bases are a match to TRBD1. V shed 6 bases and J 6 bases; nucleotides not matched to a gene: 6. This CDR3 has 14 residues. CDR3 in amino acids: CASSPWTGPGELFF. CDR3 bases: TGTGCCAGCAGCCCTTGGACAGGGCCCGGGGAGCTGTTTTTT.

J is TRBJ1-1 and V is TRBV7-2, with 9 bases aligning to TRBD1. CDR1 is SGHTA and CDR2 is FQGNSA in the germline V gene. V lost 4 bases to trimming and J lost 5 bases; unmatched junction nucleotides: 8. This CDR3 contains 15 residues. DNA of the CDR3: TGTGCCAGCAGCTCGAAACAGGGGGCTTTAACTGAAGCTTTCTTT. Protein: CASSSKQGALTEAFF.

This clonotype was counted only a few times. The chain recombines TRBV12-3 or TRBV12-4 with TRBJ1-2; D possibly corresponds to TRBD1 (5 bases). The CDR3 sequence is 13 residues long. The V and J ends lost 5 bases and 4 bases respectively, with 11 bases between them. CDR3 in amino acids: CASSARGLYGYTF. The CDR3 DNA reads as TGTGCCAGCAGTGCGCGGGGCCTCTATGGCTACACCTTC.

V gene TRBV7-2 combines with J gene TRBJ2-5; 11 nucleotides agree with TRBD2. CDR1 SGHTA and CDR2 FQGNSA come from the germline V gene. V trimming: 4 bases; J trimming: 2 bases; junction bases outside the gene matches: 6. The CDR3 has 16 amino acids. CDR3 sequence reads: CASSWRSSGGQETQYF. The CDR3 coding sequence is TGTGCCAGCAGCTGGAGATCTAGCGGGGGGCAAGAGACCCAGTACTTC.

The gene calls are TRBV5-1 and TRBJ2-5; D possibly corresponds to TRBD1 (6 bases). The CDR3 contains 15 residues. The V end lost 3 bases, the J end lost 2 bases, and 14 bases lay between the germline ends. Germline V gene data show CDR1 as SGHRS and CDR2 as YFSETQ. CDR3: CASSSIRDTQETQYF. The CDR3 nucleotides are TGCGCCAGCAGCTCCATCCGGGACACGCAAGAGACCCAGTACTTC.

This clonotype was seen more than once but under ten times. This rearrangement joins TRBV20-1 to TRBJ2-1, with 7 bases matching TRBD2. Looked up from germline, CDR1 is DFQATT and CDR2 is SNEGSKA (reference sequence). Trimming took 3 bases from V and 0 from J; bases not matched to a gene: 2. This CDR3 is built from 14 residues. The CDR3 loop reads CSARPSGSYNEQFF. DNA of the CDR3: TGCAGTGCTAGGCCTAGCGGCTCCTACAATGAGCAGTTCTTC.

The gene calls are TRBV6-2 or TRBV6-3 and TRBJ1-1; D is ambiguous. Germline V CDR1 and CDR2: MNHEY, SVGEGT. The CDR3 runs to 12 residues. Trimming took 6 bases from V and 3 from J, leaving 8 bases between them. The CDR3 DNA sequence: TGTGCCAGCAGGGCGTGGGACACTGAAGCTTTCTTT. This translates into CASRAWDTEAFF.

This chain uses TRBV20-1 with TRBJ2-1; 7 nucleotides agree with TRBD1. Germline values: CDR1 DFQATT, CDR2 SNEGSKA (reference sequence). V gave up 8 bases and J gave up 2 bases; unmatched junction bases: 6. The CDR3 contains 13 residues. The CDR3 is CSSPGTAYNEQFF. DNA of the CDR3: TGCAGTTCACCCGGGACAGCCTACAATGAGCAGTTCTTC.

Ten or more counts support this clonotype. J is TRBJ1-2 and V is TRBV6-5; 11 nucleotides agree with TRBD1. Germline loops: CDR1 MNHEY, CDR2 SVGAGI. This CDR3 spans 16 amino acids. V was clipped by 0 bases and J by 4 bases; unmatched bases: 4. CDR3 sequence (DNA): TGTGCCAGCAGTTACTCGCGGACAGGGGGCGGCTATGGCTACACCTTC. It codes for CASSYSRTGGGYGYTF.

The table lists this clonotype with a few counts. This chain links TRBV27 with TRBJ2-1, with 11 bases lining up with TRBD2. The CDR3 is 16 amino acids. Trimming at V came to 4 bases and at J to 4 bases, leaving 6 bases not matched to a gene. Germline values: CDR1 MNHEY, CDR2 SMNVEV (reference sequence). CDR3 sequence reads: CASSSISGRGYNEQFF. The CDR3 DNA follows: TGTGCCAGCAGTTCCATTAGCGGGAGGGGGTACAATGAGCAGTTCTTC.

Sample share makes this clonotype medium-sized. The V call is TRBV7-2, the J call TRBJ1-1; TRBD1 agrees at 8 bases. The CDR3 totals 16 residues. The V gene end was trimmed by 5 bases and the J gene end by 1 base; junction bases not matched to a gene: 9. Germline loops: CDR1 SGHTA, CDR2 FQGNSA. CDR3 sequence (DNA): TGTGCCAGCAGCCCGTCTAACAGGGGGACGAACACTGAAGCTTTCTTT. This translates into CASSPSNRGTNTEAFF. The full variable domain, rest sourced from reference TRBV7-2 and TRBJ1-1, is GAGVSQSPSNKVTEKGKDVELRCDPISGHTALYWYRQSLGQGLEFLIYFQGNSAPDKSGLPSDRFSAERTGGSVSTLTIQRTQQEDSAVYLCASSPSNRGTNTEAFFGQGTRLTVV.

The chain uses TRBV7-9 and TRBJ2-1; possibly TRBD2 for D (6 bases). Germline V gene lookup returns CDR1 SEHNR and CDR2 FQNEAQ (reference sequence). The CDR3 has 14 amino acids. The V and J ends lost 2 bases and 9 bases respectively, with 14 bases between them. CDR3 sequence reads: CASSLTGASGEQFF. CDR3 coding DNA: TGTGCCAGCAGCTTAACGGGAGCGAGTGGTGAGCAGTTCTTC.